This entry describes one T cell receptor beta chain. The sample belongs to a study of blood T cell repertoires in COVID-19. About the research overall: Italy, Spain and the United States were the sources of the convalescent and acute COVID-19 samples. The analysed material was cDNA or gDNA that came from T cells, B-cell-depleted T cells, or PBMCs.

Germline V gives CDR1 MGHDK, CDR2 SYGVNS. The CDR3 contains 15 residues. V was clipped by 0 bases and J by 2 bases; unmatched bases: 2. Measured with immunoSEQ multiplex PCR; TCRdb has only the in-frame clones, and not every one. The table includes around 200,000 clones, 90% detected once. The chain employs TRBV25-1 and TRBJ2-3; 7 bases line up with TRBD1. Input material: peripheral blood. The receptor's source is a man in his forties or fifties with acute or convalescent COVID-19. The CDR3: CASSEYRGYTDTQYF. CDR3 nucleotides: TGTGCCAGCAGTGAATACAGGGGGTACACAGATACGCAGTATTTT. The full variable domain, in which reference TRBV25-1 and TRBJ2-3 provide the parts outside the CDR3, is EADIYQTPRYLVIGTGKKITLECSQTMGHDKMYWYQQDPGMELHLIHYSYGVNSTEKGDLSSESTVSRIRTEHFPLTLESARPSHTSQYLCASSEYRGYTDTQYFGPGTRLTVL.